The rows below give T cell receptor beta chains drawn from one sample of a study of T cell responses to AZD1222 COVID-19 vaccine. Generated by immunoSEQ multiplex PCR, the TCRdb table keeps only in-frame clones and is missing some. The data hold about 97,000 clones, with approximately 90% observed a single time. Source: peripheral blood, taken on day 0 of AZD1222 vaccination. The receptors originated from an adult in good health. The CDR3 runs from the conserved cysteine through the conserved F or W. Each record gives: J gene, V gene, clone size, D gene, CDR3 protein, CDR3 DNA. The D gene is left open where the match is weak. Part of the rows lack a size; the others show once, few, many or a class for expanded clones.

TRBJ2-7	TRBV7-9	.	.	CASSQDHHGQHIYEQYF	TGTGCCAGCAGCCAAGACCATCACGGACAGCATATCTACGAGCAGTACTTC
TRBJ2-3	TRBV24-1	.	.	CATSERVSTDTQYF	TGTGCCACCAGTGAAAGGGTTAGCACAGATACGCAGTATTTT
TRBJ1-1	TRBV4-3	few	.	CASSQEVTYYTEAFF	TGCGCCAGCAGCCAAGAAGTGACATACTACACTGAAGCTTTCTTT
TRBJ2-5	TRBV28	.	.	CASSLVTGRGGETQYF	TGTGCCAGCAGTTTAGTGACAGGGCGCGGGGGAGAGACCCAGTACTTC
TRBJ1-1	TRBV7-2	once	.	CASSRRAGGANTEAFF	TGTGCCAGCAGCCGCAGGGCGGGGGGCGCGAACACTGAAGCTTTCTTT
TRBJ2-2	TRBV6-5	.	TRBD1	CASQGAPDGELFF	TGTGCCAGCCAGGGGGCGCCGGACGGGGAGCTGTTTTTT
TRBJ2-1	TRBV24-1	.	.	CATSERSTNEQFF	TGTGCCACCAGTGAAAGGAGTACCAATGAGCAGTTCTTC
TRBJ2-3	TRBV4-1	once	.	CASSPGLTSTDTQYF	TGCGCCAGCAGCCCGGGACTTACTAGCACAGATACGCAGTATTTT
TRBJ2-1	TRBV5-1	.	TRBD2	CASSLGPAGAYNEQFF	TGCGCCAGCAGCTTGGGCCCAGCGGGGGCCTACAATGAGCAGTTCTTC
TRBJ2-1	TRBV5-1	.	TRBD1	CASSLAGTDNEQFF	TGCGCCAGCAGCCTGGCCGGGACAGACAATGAGCAGTTCTTC
TRBJ1-2	TRBV20-1	.	.	CSASWRYGYTF	TGCAGTGCTAGCTGGCGCTATGGCTACACCTTC
TRBJ2-1	TRBV28	.	.	CASSPGDKYNEQFF	TGTGCCAGCAGTCCCGGGGATAAATACAATGAGCAGTTCTTC
TRBJ1-1	TRBV7-2	once	.	CASSLEVNREEAFF	TGTGCCAGCAGCTTAGAGGTTAACAGGGAGGAAGCTTTCTTT
TRBJ1-2	TRBV7-9	.	TRBD1	CASSTTTGTGLGYTF	TGTGCCAGCAGCACGACCACCGGGACAGGGCTGGGCTACACCTTC
TRBJ1-6	TRBV29-1	.	.	CSVGDSYNSPLHF	TGCAGCGTTGGGGATTCCTATAATTCACCCCTCCACTTT
TRBJ2-2	TRBV6-5	.	.	CAVGRQGGTGELFF	TGTGCCGTCGGGAGACAGGGTGGCACCGGGGAGCTGTTTTTT
TRBJ1-1	TRBV9	.	.	CASSVGQGGGTEAFF	TGTGCCAGCAGCGTAGGTCAGGGAGGGGGCACTGAAGCTTTCTTT
TRBJ2-2	TRBV4-3	.	TRBD1	CASSQGGDRGRTGELFF	TGCGCCAGCAGCCAAGGGGGCGACAGGGGGCGGACCGGGGAGCTGTTTTTT
TRBJ1-1	TRBV18	.	.	CASSPEGVLNTEAFF	TGTGCCAGCTCACCCGAAGGGGTCCTGAACACTGAAGCTTTCTTT
TRBJ1-5	TRBV5-5	.	.	CASSWGGRDSNQPQHF	TGTGCCAGCAGCTGGGGTGGCAGAGATAGCAATCAGCCCCAGCATTTT
TRBJ2-1	TRBV4-2	.	.	CASSQGGSRHEQFF	TGTGCCAGCAGCCAGGGGGGTAGTAGGCATGAGCAGTTCTTC
TRBJ2-5	TRBV7-9	.	TRBD1	CASRQTGPAETQYF	TGTGCCAGCAGGCAGACAGGGCCAGCAGAGACCCAGTACTTC
TRBJ2-7	TRBV7-2	.	TRBD1	CASSGSTGREQYF	TGTGCCAGCAGCGGATCGACAGGGCGGGAGCAGTACTTC
TRBJ1-4	TRBV7-2	once	TRBD1	CASSLGRQGGEKLFF	TGTGCCAGCAGCTTAGGCCGACAGGGCGGTGAAAAACTGTTTTTT
TRBJ2-7	TRBV7-3	.	TRBD1	CASSPQGQGSYEQYF	TGTGCCAGCAGCCCACAGGGACAGGGCTCCTACGAGCAGTACTTC
TRBJ2-7	TRBV6-5	.	TRBD1	CASSYSDRGSYEQYF	TGTGCCAGCAGTTACTCGGACAGGGGCTCCTACGAGCAGTACTTC
TRBJ2-3	TRBV18	.	.	CASSPRGISIGRDTQYF	TGTGCCAGCTCACCTCGCGGCATCTCAATAGGGCGAGATACGCAGTATTTT
TRBJ1-6	TRBV28	.	.	CASTSEGGSYNSPLHF	TGTGCCAGCACTTCAGAGGGGGGCTCCTATAATTCACCCCTCCACTTT
TRBJ1-1	TRBV5-1	.	.	CASSLRQGNTEAFF	TGCGCCAGCAGCTTGCGGCAGGGGAACACTGAAGCTTTCTTT
TRBJ2-7	TRBV7-3	.	TRBD2	CASSSGLAGVDEQYF	TGTGCCAGCAGCTCGGGACTAGCGGGAGTCGACGAGCAGTACTTC
TRBJ1-2	TRBV27	.	TRBD1	CASRRTGGGYGYTF	TGTGCCAGCAGACGGACAGGGGGCGGCTATGGCTACACCTTC
TRBJ1-1	TRBV5-4	.	.	CASSLGLGSRNTEAFF	TGTGCCAGCAGCTTGGGTTTGGGCAGCCGGAACACTGAAGCTTTCTTT
TRBJ2-7	TRBV7-9	.	.	CASSLAPGGTYEQYF	TGTGCCAGCAGCTTAGCGCCGGGCGGGACGTACGAGCAGTACTTC
TRBJ1-1	TRBV11-2	.	.	CASSLEGNTEAFF	TGTGCCAGCAGCTTGGAGGGAAACACTGAAGCTTTCTTT
TRBJ2-7	TRBV9	.	.	CASSVSGVGEQYF	TGTGCCAGCAGCGTTTCCGGGGTGGGAGAGCAGTACTTC
TRBJ1-5	TRBV6-5	.	TRBD1	CASSPDRDNQPQHF	TGTGCCAGCAGTCCGGACAGGGATAATCAGCCCCAGCATTTT
TRBJ2-1	TRBV12-2	once	.	CASRLLEEDWGGLYNEQFF	TGTGCAAGTCGCTTATTAGAGGAGGATTGGGGGGGATTATACAATGAGCAGTTCTTC
TRBJ1-2	TRBV6-2/TRBV6-3	.	.	CASSYQGGGYGYTF	TGTGCCAGCAGTTATCAGGGAGGCGGCTATGGCTACACCTTC
TRBJ1-2	TRBV30	.	.	CACQRGLGGYTF	TGTGCCTGTCAGCGGGGGTTAGGCGGCTACACCTTC
TRBJ2-7	TRBV19	.	.	CASSQGWGSYEQYF	TGTGCCAGTAGTCAGGGGTGGGGGTCCTACGAGCAGTACTTC
TRBJ2-5	TRBV24-1	.	TRBD1	CATSGQGETQYF	TGTGCCACCAGCGGACAGGGGGAGACCCAGTACTTC
TRBJ2-5	TRBV5-4	.	.	CASSLDLVRSRQETQYF	TGTGCCAGCAGCTTGGACTTAGTGCGGAGCCGTCAAGAGACCCAGTACTTC
TRBJ2-5	TRBV5-1	.	.	CASSARPQETQYF	TGCGCCAGCAGCGCCCGACCCCAAGAGACCCAGTACTTC
TRBJ1-5	TRBV18	.	TRBD1	CASSPRTGDQPQHF	TGTGCCAGCTCACCGAGGACAGGGGATCAGCCCCAGCATTTT
TRBJ1-3	TRBV6-5	.	.	CASSRDGTAGNTIYF	TGTGCCAGCAGTCGAGACGGGACGGCTGGAAACACCATATATTTT
TRBJ1-2	TRBV5-1	.	TRBD1	CASRKLTGGGGGYTF	TGCGCCAGCCGAAAATTGACAGGGGGCGGCGGTGGCTACACCTTC
TRBJ1-4	TRBV5-6	once	.	CASSPTGGAGEKLFF	TGTGCCAGCAGCCCTACCGGGGGCGCCGGTGAAAAACTGTTTTTT